This T cell receptor beta chain was found in a study of T cell changes during pregnancy in multiple sclerosis. This CDR3 region has 18 residues. The germline gives CDR1 SQVTM, CDR2 ANQGSEA. V was pared by 5 bases and J by 3 bases, with 21 bases of the junction left unmatched. Profiling relied on immunoSEQ multiplex PCR, and the TCRdb table lists in-frame clones only, not all of them. The sample lists about 57,000 clones, roughly 93% occurring once. The V and J genes are TRBV29-1 and TRBJ1-2; 7 bases fit TRBD1. The TCR sequence derives from a female donor with multiple sclerosis, enrolled in a pregnancy study. The source material was peripheral blood, sampled after pregnancy. The CDR3, as DNA: TGCAGCGTTTCCGGGGACTCCGGGACAGCTGCATCATACTATGGCTACACCTTC. This codes for CSVSGDSGTAASYYGYTF.